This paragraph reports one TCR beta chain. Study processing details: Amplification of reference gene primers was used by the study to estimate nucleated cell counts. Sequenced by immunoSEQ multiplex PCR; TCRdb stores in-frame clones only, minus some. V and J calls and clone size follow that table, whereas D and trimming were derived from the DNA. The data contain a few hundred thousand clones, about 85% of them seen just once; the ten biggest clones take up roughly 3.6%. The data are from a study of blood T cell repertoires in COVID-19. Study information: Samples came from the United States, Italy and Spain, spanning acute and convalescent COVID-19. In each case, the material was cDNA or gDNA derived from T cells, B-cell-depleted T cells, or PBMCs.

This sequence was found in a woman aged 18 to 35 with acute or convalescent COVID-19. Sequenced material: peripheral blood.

The chain's CDR3 is CSAFEAFF. The CDR3 nucleotides read TGCAGTGCCTTTGAAGCTTTCTTT. The chain uses TRBV20-1 and TRBJ1-1; D ambiguous. This CDR3 has 8 amino acids. Germline V gene lookup returns CDR1 DFQATT and CDR2 SNEGSKA (reference sequence). Trimming shortened V by 6 bases and J by 7 bases, and 3 bases separated the two germline ends.